This is a list of T cell receptor beta chains from one sample in a study of blood T cell repertoires in COVID-19. The protocol was immunoSEQ multiplex PCR, while the TCRdb copy is restricted to in-frame clones and leaves out a portion. The table shows fewer than 130,000 clones, with approximately 81% occurring only once. Sequencing used peripheral blood. All receptors derive from a human donor in a cohort sampled during active COVID-19. Each CDR3 is given with its conserved first and last residue. D genes are given only for firm matches. The listing skips clone size in some rows; elsewhere it reads once, few, many or a size class.

D: TRBD1; V: TRBV18; J: TRBJ1-3; size: NA; DNA: TGTGCCAGCTCAGTCAACAGGGGGAGCTCTGGAAACACCATATATTTT; CDR3: CASSVNRGSSGNTIYF
D: TRBD1; V: TRBV5-1; J: TRBJ1-2; size: NA; DNA: TGCGCCAGCAGCGTCGGGACAGGAATTGTGTCCTACACCTTC; CDR3: CASSVGTGIVSYTF
D: NA; V: TRBV4-3; J: TRBJ2-7; size: once; DNA: TGCGCCAGCAGCCAAGATACCAGGGGCGGGTACGAGCAGTACTTC; CDR3: CASSQDTRGGYEQYF
D: TRBD1; V: TRBV10-3; J: TRBJ2-5; size: few; DNA: TGTGCCATCAGTGAGTCTTACAGGGGCTTAGGTGAGACCCAGTACTTC; CDR3: CAISESYRGLGETQYF
D: TRBD1; V: TRBV7-3; J: TRBJ2-3; size: NA; DNA: TGTGCCAGCAGCTTAGCCCCCGTCGGAACAGGGGGCACAGATACGCAGTATTTT; CDR3: CASSLAPVGTGGTDTQYF
D: NA; V: TRBV19; J: TRBJ2-1; size: NA; DNA: TGTGCCAGTAGTATTGCTCCCGGGAACTGGGCTGAGCAGTTCTTC; CDR3: CASSIAPGNWAEQFF
D: NA; V: TRBV5-1; J: TRBJ2-7; size: NA; DNA: TGCGCCAGCAGCTTGGGGCTCCAGAGGGATTACGAGCAGTACTTC; CDR3: CASSLGLQRDYEQYF
D: NA; V: TRBV7-8; J: TRBJ2-2; size: few; DNA: TGTGCCAGCAGCTTAAGGCTGAGCGGGCGGGACGGGGAGCTGTTTTTT; CDR3: CASSLRLSGRDGELFF
D: NA; V: TRBV5-1; J: TRBJ2-1; size: few; DNA: TGCGCCAGCAGGGGCGGACAACTAACCCCCGACAATGAGCAGTTCTTC; CDR3: CASRGGQLTPDNEQFF
D: TRBD2; V: TRBV9; J: TRBJ2-7; size: NA; DNA: TGTGCCAGCAGCGCTTACTCTAGCGGTTCCTACGAGCAGTACTTC; CDR3: CASSAYSSGSYEQYF
D: NA; V: TRBV6-5; J: TRBJ1-3; size: NA; DNA: TGTGCCAGCAGTTACGAGTCTCGGGGAAACACCATATATTTT; CDR3: CASSYESRGNTIYF
D: TRBD2; V: TRBV6-2/TRBV6-3; J: TRBJ2-3; size: NA; DNA: TGTGCCAGCAGTTACTCGGTTGACCTACTAGCGGGGTTCACAGATACGCAGTATTTT; CDR3: CASSYSVDLLAGFTDTQYF
D: NA; V: TRBV28; J: TRBJ1-2; size: NA; DNA: TGTGCCAGCAGTCCGCCCGCCGGCAGGGGATATGGCTACACCTTC; CDR3: CASSPPAGRGYGYTF
D: NA; V: TRBV28; J: TRBJ1-1; size: NA; DNA: TGTGCCAGCAGCCTAGTCGTACTGAACACTGAAGCTTTCTTT; CDR3: CASSLVVLNTEAFF
D: NA; V: TRBV3-1/TRBV3-2; J: TRBJ2-1; size: NA; DNA: TGTGCCAGCAGCCATCAGATATCCTACAATGAGCAGTTCTTC; CDR3: CASSHQISYNEQFF
D: TRBD1; V: TRBV28; J: TRBJ1-6; size: NA; DNA: TGTGCCAGCGTGGGACAGGGGGGTTCACCCCTCCACTTT; CDR3: CASVGQGGSPLHF
D: NA; V: TRBV11-2; J: TRBJ1-1; size: once; DNA: TGTGCCAGCAGCTTTTCAGGGGAGAACACTGAAGCTTTCTTT; CDR3: CASSFSGENTEAFF
D: TRBD1; V: TRBV29-1; J: TRBJ2-5; size: NA; DNA: TGCAGCGCGTCGGAACAGGGGGTTAGGGAGACCCAGTACTTC; CDR3: CSASEQGVRETQYF
D: NA; V: TRBV27; J: TRBJ1-5; size: NA; DNA: TGTGCCAGCAGTCCCATGTATGGCAGCAATCAGCCCCAGCATTTT; CDR3: CASSPMYGSNQPQHF
D: NA; V: TRBV7-9; J: TRBJ2-3; size: NA; DNA: TGTGCCAGCAGCCCCCCTGGGACTGTCCAGGATACGCAGTATTTT; CDR3: CASSPPGTVQDTQYF
D: TRBD1; V: TRBV11-2; J: TRBJ2-5; size: NA; DNA: TGTGCCAGCAGCCGCTCACAGGGGGCCCAAGAGACCCAGTACTTC; CDR3: CASSRSQGAQETQYF
D: NA; V: TRBV12-3/TRBV12-4; J: TRBJ2-7; size: NA; DNA: TGTGCCAGCAGTTTAGGATATGGGGAGAGGAACTTC; CDR3: CASSLGYGERNF
D: TRBD2; V: TRBV5-1; J: TRBJ2-4; size: NA; DNA: TGCGCCAGCAGCTACGGACTAGCGGGGGTTGGGGGTTTTACCAAAAACATTCAGTACTTC; CDR3: CASSYGLAGVGGFTKNIQYF
D: TRBD2; V: TRBV5-1; J: TRBJ2-7; size: once; DNA: TGCGCCAGCAGCTTGGACGGGACTAGCGGGATCTACGAGCAGTACTTC; CDR3: CASSLDGTSGIYEQYF
D: TRBD1; V: TRBV11-2; J: TRBJ2-2; size: few; DNA: TGTGCCAGCAGCTTGACAGGGGCGAACACCGGGGAGCTGTTTTTT; CDR3: CASSLTGANTGELFF
D: TRBD2; V: TRBV5-4; J: TRBJ2-7; size: few; DNA: TGTGCCAGCAACTCTGGACTAGCGGGGGAAGAGCAGTACTTC; CDR3: CASNSGLAGEEQYF
D: TRBD1; V: TRBV6-1; J: TRBJ1-5; size: NA; DNA: TGTGCCAGCAGTGAAGCCGGGACAGTTGATCAGCCCCAGCATTTT; CDR3: CASSEAGTVDQPQHF
D: TRBD2; V: TRBV7-9; J: TRBJ2-1; size: NA; DNA: TGTGCCAGCAGCTACACCACTAGCGGGGCCGGCAATGAGCAGTTCTTC; CDR3: CASSYTTSGAGNEQFF
D: NA; V: TRBV4-3; J: TRBJ2-1; size: NA; DNA: TGCGCCAGCAGCCTCGGAGGGGGCCTTGAGCAGTTCTTC; CDR3: CASSLGGGLEQFF
D: TRBD2; V: TRBV6-5; J: TRBJ2-7; size: few; DNA: TGTGCCAGCAGTTCCGAATCTAGCGGGGGCCACGGGCAGTACTTC; CDR3: CASSSESSGGHGQYF
D: NA; V: TRBV5-1; J: TRBJ2-2; size: NA; DNA: TGCGCCAGCAGCCCGTGGGACAAGACCACCGGGGAGCTGTTTTTT; CDR3: CASSPWDKTTGELFF
D: TRBD1; V: TRBV2; J: TRBJ2-7; size: few; DNA: TGTGCCAGCAGCCCGGACAGGACAACCTACGAGCAGTACTTC; CDR3: CASSPDRTTYEQYF
D: NA; V: TRBV6-2/TRBV6-3; J: TRBJ2-5; size: NA; DNA: TGTGCCAGCAGTTACCCCACACAGGGACCAGAGACCCAGTACTTC; CDR3: CASSYPTQGPETQYF
D: TRBD1; V: TRBV7-2; J: TRBJ1-1; size: NA; DNA: TGTGCCAGCAGCTTAGTGGCAGGGGGCGCATTGGGGACTGAAGCTTTCTTT; CDR3: CASSLVAGGALGTEAFF
D: TRBD2; V: TRBV7-2; J: TRBJ2-3; size: few; DNA: TGTGCCAGCAGCTTCGTATCAGCGGGGGGGCGAGAAGATACGCAGTATTTT; CDR3: CASSFVSAGGREDTQYF
D: NA; V: TRBV2; J: TRBJ2-3; size: NA; DNA: TGTGCCAGCAGTGACGGAGCTCTCACAGATACGCAGTATTTT; CDR3: CASSDGALTDTQYF
D: NA; V: TRBV10-3; J: TRBJ2-2; size: NA; DNA: TGTGCCATCAGTACCGACAGGTCGAACACCGGGGAGCTGTTTTTT; CDR3: CAISTDRSNTGELFF
D: TRBD1; V: TRBV11-2; J: TRBJ1-2; size: once; DNA: TGTGCCAGCAGCCCGGACAGGGACGGTTATGGCTACACCTTC; CDR3: CASSPDRDGYGYTF
D: NA; V: TRBV6-5; J: TRBJ1-2; size: NA; DNA: TGTGCCAGCAGTTCGCCCCGCGAGGGGGACTATGGCTACACCTTC; CDR3: CASSSPREGDYGYTF
D: NA; V: TRBV29-1; J: TRBJ1-1; size: NA; DNA: TGCAGCGTTGATGGTTTGCATCAGCGAGAAGCTTTCTTT; CDR3: CSVDGLHQREAFF
D: TRBD1; V: TRBV11-2; J: TRBJ2-7; size: few; DNA: TGTGCCAGCAGCCTACAGGGGGCGAATCAGTACTTC; CDR3: CASSLQGANQYF